This entry lists 4 T cell receptor beta chains sequenced from one sample in a study of human T cells and chemical hapten exposure. TCRdb independently ran MiXCR on the RACE reads; one entry per CDR3 protein. The sample records 80,000 to 100,000 distinct CDR3 sequences, around 9% being singletons. Time point reported: healthy volunteer bleed at 2 weeks. The study extracted total RNA from unfractionated whole blood. The material sequenced was whole blood. The receptors derive from a female donor in good health. Some clones in this sample may be carry-over from other donors' samples.

This clonotype was seen more than once but under ten times. The chain couples TRBV6-5 to TRBJ2-2; tentative D call: TRBD2 (5 bases). The CDR3 has 15 residues. With 11 bases removed from V and 0 bases from J, the gap between germline ends came to 16 bases. Germline V gives CDR1 MNHEY, CDR2 SVGAGI. CDR3 loop: CACRLAGANTGELFF. For the CDR3, the DNA is TGTGCCTGCCGGCTAGCAGGCGCGAACACCGGGGAGCTGTTTTTT.

The chain links TRBV4-3 to TRBJ2-5; D unclear. CDR3 size: 13 residues. From germline, CDR1 is LGHNA and CDR2 YSLEER. V was clipped by 4 bases and J by 3 bases, with 9 bases between them. CDR3 nucleotide sequence: TGCGCCAGCAGCCTAGGGATCGAAGAGACCCAGTACTTC. This gives the protein CASSLGIEETQYF.

This clonotype has a handful of counts. This rearrangement joins TRBV5-1 to TRBJ2-7; possibly TRBD2 for D (6 bases). The CDR3 consists of 15 residues. Germline values: CDR1 SGHRS, CDR2 YFSETQ. The germline V and J ends were trimmed by 0 bases and 7 bases, with 17 bases remaining between them. CDR3: CASSLALSGSGEQYF. The CDR3 nucleotides are TGCGCCAGCAGCTTGGCCTTATCTGGTAGCGGTGAGCAGTACTTC.

This clonotype occurred a few times. The chain combines TRBV3-1 with TRBJ2-3; D not certain. The V end lost 5 bases, the J end lost 3 bases, and 12 bases lay between the germline ends. Germline CDR1 is LGHDT and CDR2 is YNNKEL (reference sequence). The CDR3 has 14 residues. The CDR3 here is CASSSGGRTDTQYF. DNA of the CDR3: TGTGCCAGCAGCTCCGGTGGGCGAACAGATACGCAGTATTTT.